This TCR beta chain was sequenced for a study of cytomegalovirus exposure and HLA in healthy donors. Only in-frame clones appear in the TCRdb table, and some are missing; sequencing was by immunoSEQ multiplex PCR. The table shows tens of thousands of clones, with just under 95% occurring only once. The source of this sequence is a man younger than 30 in good health and CMV-seronegative. The sample comprised PBMCs.

In DNA form, the CDR3 reads TGTGCCAGCTCACCACCCGGGGGGAGCGGCAATCAGCCCCAGCATTTT. Encoded protein: CASSPPGGSGNQPQHF. The V call is TRBV18, the J call TRBJ1-5; D perhaps matches TRBD1 (5 bases). The CDR3 is made up of 16 amino acids. Deletions cut 0 bases from V and 2 bases from J, with 11 bases between. Looked up from germline, CDR1 is KGHSH and CDR2 is LQKENI.